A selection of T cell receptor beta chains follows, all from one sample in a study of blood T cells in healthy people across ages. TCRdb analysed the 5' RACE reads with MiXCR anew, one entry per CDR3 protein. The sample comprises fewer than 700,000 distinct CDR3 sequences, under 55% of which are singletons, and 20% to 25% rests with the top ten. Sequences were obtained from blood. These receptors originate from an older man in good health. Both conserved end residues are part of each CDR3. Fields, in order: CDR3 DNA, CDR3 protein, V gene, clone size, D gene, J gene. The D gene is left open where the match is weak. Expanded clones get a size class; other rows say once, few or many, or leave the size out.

DNA: TGTGCCAGCAGCCAAGATACAGCAGGGCCGCAGCCCCAGCATTTT; CDR3: CASSQDTAGPQPQHF; V: TRBV3-1; size: -; D: -; J: TRBJ1-5
DNA: TGTGCCAGCAGCCTCCCCAGACGGAGCTCCTACGAGCAGTACTTC; CDR3: CASSLPRRSSYEQYF; V: TRBV7-2; size: -; D: -; J: TRBJ2-7
DNA: TGCAGCGCTAGGACAGGGCTTCAAGAGACCCAGTACTTC; CDR3: CSARTGLQETQYF; V: TRBV29-1; size: -; D: TRBD1; J: TRBJ2-5
DNA: TGCAGTGCTATGAGGGGACAGGGGGCGACCGGGGAGCTGTTTTTT; CDR3: CSAMRGQGATGELFF; V: TRBV20-1; size: -; D: TRBD1; J: TRBJ2-2
DNA: TGTGCCAGCAGGGAACCGGGACAGGGGCGCGGCTACACCTTC; CDR3: CASREPGQGRGYTF; V: TRBV7-2; size: -; D: TRBD1; J: TRBJ1-2
DNA: TGCAGCGCCCTGGACGGTGATCAGCCCCAGCATTTT; CDR3: CSALDGDQPQHF; V: TRBV29-1; size: -; D: -; J: TRBJ1-5
DNA: TGTGCCAGCAGTTTGGATTCGGCGGCGAACACTGAAGCTTTCTTT; CDR3: CASSLDSAANTEAFF; V: TRBV12-3/TRBV12-4; size: -; D: -; J: TRBJ1-1
DNA: TGCAGTGCTAGAGGGCCAGGGAGGCAGGGGGAATTCCTCTACGAGCAGTACTTC; CDR3: CSARGPGRQGEFLYEQYF; V: TRBV20-1; size: -; D: -; J: TRBJ2-7
DNA: TGTGCCAGCAGTTACCGGGAGGGCCTCATAGAGACCCAGTACTTC; CDR3: CASSYREGLIETQYF; V: TRBV6-5; size: many; D: TRBD2; J: TRBJ2-5
DNA: TGTGCCAGCAGGGACGCCGGTGAGCAGTTCTTC; CDR3: CASRDAGEQFF; V: TRBV6-5; size: -; D: -; J: TRBJ2-1
DNA: TGTGCCAGCAGCTCGGGACAGCCGTACCAAGAGACCCAGTACTTC; CDR3: CASSSGQPYQETQYF; V: TRBV7-9; size: -; D: TRBD1; J: TRBJ2-5
DNA: TGCAGTGCTAGAGCCAGTCGGAAGGGTGAGCAGTTCTTC; CDR3: CSARASRKGEQFF; V: TRBV20-1; size: few; D: -; J: TRBJ2-1
DNA: TGTGCCAGCAGCTTAGAGAGGACAGCCGGTCCCCAGCATTTT; CDR3: CASSLERTAGPQHF; V: TRBV7-2; size: few; D: -; J: TRBJ1-5
DNA: TGTGCCACCAGTGATTTGCCCGGGACCGGGGAGCTGTTTTTT; CDR3: CATSDLPGTGELFF; V: TRBV24-1; size: once; D: -; J: TRBJ2-2
DNA: TGTGCCAGCAGCTCCGGACAGGGTCGGTTACGTGGCCATGAGCAGTTCTTC; CDR3: CASSSGQGRLRGHEQFF; V: TRBV7-2; size: -; D: TRBD1; J: TRBJ2-1
DNA: TGCAGTGCTAGGCCCCAAGGTCAAGAGACCCAGTACTTT; CDR3: CSARPQGQETQYF; V: TRBV20-1; size: -; D: -; J: TRBJ2-5
DNA: TGTGCCAGCTCACCACCGGTGGGCGGAGATACGCAGTATTTT; CDR3: CASSPPVGGDTQYF; V: TRBV18; size: -; D: -; J: TRBJ2-3
DNA: TGTGCCAGCAGTCTGGGCTATTACAATGAGCAGTACTTC; CDR3: CASSLGYYNEQYF; V: TRBV6-2/TRBV6-3; size: few; D: -; J: TRBJ2-7
DNA: TGTGCCAGCAGCTCGCAAAGGGGGCAGGGTAGCAATCAGCCCCAGCATTTT; CDR3: CASSSQRGQGSNQPQHF; V: TRBV7-9; size: -; D: TRBD1; J: TRBJ1-5
DNA: TGTGCCAGCAGCTTCAATCGGGGGGGGCCGGCAGATACGCAGTATTTT; CDR3: CASSFNRGGPADTQYF; V: TRBV7-3; size: -; D: TRBD2; J: TRBJ2-3
DNA: TGTGCCAGCAGTTCCACCACGGGCTCTAGCCCACCCCTCCACTTT; CDR3: CASSSTTGSSPPLHF; V: TRBV6-6; size: many; D: -; J: TRBJ1-6
DNA: TGTGCCAGCAGCCAAGCACGGAGAAACAATGAGCAGTACTTC; CDR3: CASSQARRNNEQYF; V: TRBV3-1; size: -; D: -; J: TRBJ2-5
DNA: TGTGCCAGCAGCTACGGACAGGGAAACATTCAGTACTTC; CDR3: CASSYGQGNIQYF; V: TRBV7-9; size: -; D: TRBD1; J: TRBJ2-4
DNA: TGTGCCAGCAGTTTATATCCAAGCTACGAGCAGTACTTC; CDR3: CASSLYPSYEQYF; V: TRBV12-3/TRBV12-4; size: -; D: -; J: TRBJ2-7
DNA: TGCGCCAGCAGCCCCCTAGGAATTCAGCCCCAGCATTTT; CDR3: CASSPLGIQPQHF; V: TRBV5-1; size: -; D: -; J: TRBJ1-5
DNA: TGTGCCAGCAGCTTAAGCGGGGGGGCGCGCACAGATACGCAGTATTTT; CDR3: CASSLSGGARTDTQYF; V: TRBV5-6; size: -; D: TRBD2; J: TRBJ2-3
DNA: TGTGCCAGCAGAGGGTTGGACGAGCAGTACTTC; CDR3: CASRGLDEQYF; V: TRBV6-5; size: many; D: -; J: TRBJ2-7
DNA: TGCAGTGCCACACAGGGGGCGAGGACAGATACGCAGTATTTT; CDR3: CSATQGARTDTQYF; V: TRBV20-1; size: -; D: TRBD1; J: TRBJ2-3
DNA: TGCAGCGTCCTCGGGACAGGGGGTATAGCTAGCACAGATACGCAGTATTTT; CDR3: CSVLGTGGIASTDTQYF; V: TRBV29-1; size: few; D: TRBD1; J: TRBJ2-3
DNA: TGTGCCAGCAGCCAAGCATCGAGATACCAAGAGACCCAGTACTTC; CDR3: CASSQASRYQETQYF; V: TRBV4-2; size: -; D: -; J: TRBJ2-5
DNA: TGTGCCAGCAGCTTAGTCGGGACAGAATACAATGAGCAGTTCTTC; CDR3: CASSLVGTEYNEQFF; V: TRBV7-2; size: few; D: TRBD1; J: TRBJ2-1
DNA: TGTGCCAGCAGCCCGGGACAGGCCGTGTGGGAGACCCAGTACTTC; CDR3: CASSPGQAVWETQYF; V: TRBV11-2; size: -; D: TRBD1; J: TRBJ2-5
DNA: TGTGCCAGCAGTCGGACTAGCGGGAGGGGCTCCTACAATGAACAGTTCTTC; CDR3: CASSRTSGRGSYNEQFF; V: TRBV6-1; size: -; D: TRBD2; J: TRBJ2-1
DNA: TGTGCCAGCAGTCAGATTAACTATGGCTACACCTTC; CDR3: CASSQINYGYTF; V: TRBV12-3/TRBV12-4; size: few; D: -; J: TRBJ1-2
DNA: TGTGCCAGCAGCTTAGCGTCAGGGATTTCAGAGACCCAGTACTTC; CDR3: CASSLASGISETQYF; V: TRBV7-2; size: -; D: -; J: TRBJ2-5
DNA: TGTGCCAGCAGCGAGGGGACACGGATATATGGCTACACCTTC; CDR3: CASSEGTRIYGYTF; V: TRBV25-1; size: -; D: -; J: TRBJ1-2
DNA: TGTGCCACCAGTGATCCGGGGGGACGCACCGGGGAGCTGTTTTTT; CDR3: CATSDPGGRTGELFF; V: TRBV24-1; size: -; D: TRBD2; J: TRBJ2-2
DNA: TGCAGCGTTGGAGGGTCTGATGGCTACACCTTC; CDR3: CSVGGSDGYTF; V: TRBV29-1; size: -; D: -; J: TRBJ1-2
DNA: TGCAGTCCAAGGACAGGGGGGACAGATACGCAGTATTTT; CDR3: CSPRTGGTDTQYF; V: TRBV20-1; size: few; D: TRBD1; J: TRBJ2-3
DNA: TGCAGTCCAAGACTAGCGGGAACCTACGAGCAGTACTTC; CDR3: CSPRLAGTYEQYF; V: TRBV20-1; size: -; D: TRBD2; J: TRBJ2-7
DNA: TGTGCCAGCAGTCCTAGCGGGGGGGCCCACAATGAGCAGTTCTTC; CDR3: CASSPSGGAHNEQFF; V: TRBV21-1; size: once; D: -; J: TRBJ2-1
DNA: TGTGCCAGCATAGCGGGAGGGTCCTACAATGAGCAGTTCTTC; CDR3: CASIAGGSYNEQFF; V: TRBV28; size: -; D: TRBD2; J: TRBJ2-1
DNA: TGTGCCACCGGACCTGGAACCCTCCACGAGCAGTACTTC; CDR3: CATGPGTLHEQYF; V: TRBV6-5; size: -; D: -; J: TRBJ2-7
DNA: TGTGCCAGCAGCTTATCGACTAGCGGGCCCCTGAACACCGGGGAGCTGTTTTTT; CDR3: CASSLSTSGPLNTGELFF; V: TRBV7-2; size: -; D: TRBD2; J: TRBJ2-2
DNA: TGTGCCAGCAGTGAACAGGCGGCGGTAGCCAAAAACATTCAGTACTTC; CDR3: CASSEQAAVAKNIQYF; V: TRBV2; size: few; D: -; J: TRBJ2-4
DNA: TGTGCCAGCAATGACAGGGGGCAGTTTCAAAATTCACCCCTCCACTTT; CDR3: CASNDRGQFQNSPLHF; V: TRBV2; size: few; D: TRBD1; J: TRBJ1-6
DNA: TGCAGTGCTAGCGGCCACACTGAAGCTTTCTTT; CDR3: CSASGHTEAFF; V: TRBV20-1; size: -; D: -; J: TRBJ1-1
DNA: TGTGCCAGCAGCTTAGCGAGACCGCAGATCGAGCAGTACTTC; CDR3: CASSLARPQIEQYF; V: TRBV7-6; size: -; D: -; J: TRBJ2-7
DNA: TGCAGTGCTCCGGACAGGGCAGGGGCCAAAAACATTCAGTACTTC; CDR3: CSAPDRAGAKNIQYF; V: TRBV20-1; size: -; D: TRBD1; J: TRBJ2-4
DNA: TGTGCCAGCAGTTACGCCCGGGCTTCCGGGGAGCTGTTTTTT; CDR3: CASSYARASGELFF; V: TRBV6-5; size: -; D: -; J: TRBJ2-2
DNA: TGCAGTGCTAGATCGCCGGACAGGGGCCTGGAAAAACTGTTTTTT; CDR3: CSARSPDRGLEKLFF; V: TRBV20-1; size: -; D: TRBD1; J: TRBJ1-4
DNA: TGCAGTGCTAGGGCCAGTTTTGGCTCTGGAAACACCATATATTTT; CDR3: CSARASFGSGNTIYF; V: TRBV20-1; size: -; D: -; J: TRBJ1-3
DNA: TGCAGTGCGGCGCGTTGGTACCAAGAGACCCAGTACTTC; CDR3: CSAARWYQETQYF; V: TRBV20-1; size: -; D: -; J: TRBJ2-5
DNA: TGTGCCAGCAGTGAAGCGGGCAGGGCGGGCCATGGCTACACCTTC; CDR3: CASSEAGRAGHGYTF; V: TRBV25-1; size: -; D: -; J: TRBJ1-2
DNA: TGCAGTGCTGGAGATATTACAGGGGGGAGGGCCTACGAGCAGTACTTC; CDR3: CSAGDITGGRAYEQYF; V: TRBV20-1; size: -; D: -; J: TRBJ2-7
DNA: TGTGCCAGCAGTTTGTGGTCTAGCGGGAAGATAGAGACCCAGTACTTC; CDR3: CASSLWSSGKIETQYF; V: TRBV28; size: -; D: TRBD2; J: TRBJ2-5
DNA: TGCAGTGCTAGACCTTACGGGGCCACCTTGTGGGAGCCCCAGCATTTT; CDR3: CSARPYGATLWEPQHF; V: TRBV20-1; size: few; D: -; J: TRBJ1-5
DNA: -; CDR3: CASSSSWFGGNTIYF; V: TRBV6-5; size: -; D: -; J: TRBJ1-3
DNA: TGTGCCAGCAGTTGGGGGACAGGACGCAGGACAGAAGGCTACACCTTC; CDR3: CASSWGTGRRTEGYTF; V: TRBV28; size: -; D: TRBD1; J: TRBJ1-2